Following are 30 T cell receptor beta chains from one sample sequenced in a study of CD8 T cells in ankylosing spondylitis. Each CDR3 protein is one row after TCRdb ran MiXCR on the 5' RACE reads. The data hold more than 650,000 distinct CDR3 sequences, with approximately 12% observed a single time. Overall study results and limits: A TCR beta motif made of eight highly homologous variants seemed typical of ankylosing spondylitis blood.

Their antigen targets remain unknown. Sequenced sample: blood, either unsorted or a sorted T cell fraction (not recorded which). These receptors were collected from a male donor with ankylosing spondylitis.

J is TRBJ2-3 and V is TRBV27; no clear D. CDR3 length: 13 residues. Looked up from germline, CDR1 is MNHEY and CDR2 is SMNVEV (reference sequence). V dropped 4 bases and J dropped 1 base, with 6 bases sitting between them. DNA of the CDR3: TGTGCCAGCAGTTCCCTCCGCACAGATACGCAGTATTTT. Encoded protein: CASSSLRTDTQYF.

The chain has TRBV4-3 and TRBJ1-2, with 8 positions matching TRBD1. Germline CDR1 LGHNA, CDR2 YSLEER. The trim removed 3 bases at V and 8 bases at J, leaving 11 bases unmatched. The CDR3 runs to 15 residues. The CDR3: CASSHATDRAPGYTF. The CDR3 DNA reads TGCGCCAGCAGCCATGCTACGGACAGGGCGCCCGGCTACACCTTC.

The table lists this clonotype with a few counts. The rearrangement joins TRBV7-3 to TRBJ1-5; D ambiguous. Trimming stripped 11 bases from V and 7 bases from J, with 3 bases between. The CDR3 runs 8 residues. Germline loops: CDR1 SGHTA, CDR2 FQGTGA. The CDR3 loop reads CAVQPQHF. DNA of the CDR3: TGTGCCGTGCAGCCCCAGCATTTT.

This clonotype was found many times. The DNA for the CDR3 is TGTGCCAGCAGTTTAATCCGGAGGGGGATAGAACAGCCCCAGCATTTT. This translates into CASSLIRRGIEQPQHF. This chain connects TRBV12-3 or TRBV12-4 to TRBJ1-5; possibly TRBD1 for D (6 bases). The CDR3 is made up of 16 amino acids. The V end lost 2 bases, the J end lost 7 bases, and 18 bases lay between the germline ends.

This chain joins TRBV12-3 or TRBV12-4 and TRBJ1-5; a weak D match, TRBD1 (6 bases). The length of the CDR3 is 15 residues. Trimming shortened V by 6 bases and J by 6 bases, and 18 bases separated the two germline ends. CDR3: CASSQGGGSTQPQHF. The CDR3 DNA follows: TGTGCCAGCAGCCAAGGGGGGGGCTCCACTCAGCCCCAGCATTTT.

The CDR3: CATSERLAGGYNEQFF. DNA for the CDR3: TGTGCCACCAGTGAGAGACTAGCGGGAGGGTACAATGAGCAGTTCTTC. The chain couples TRBV24-1 to TRBJ2-1; 14 bases match TRBD2. This CDR3 is built from 16 residues. Trimming took 4 bases from V and 4 from J; bases not matched to a gene: 2. Germline V gene data show CDR1 as KGHDR and CDR2 as SFDVKD.

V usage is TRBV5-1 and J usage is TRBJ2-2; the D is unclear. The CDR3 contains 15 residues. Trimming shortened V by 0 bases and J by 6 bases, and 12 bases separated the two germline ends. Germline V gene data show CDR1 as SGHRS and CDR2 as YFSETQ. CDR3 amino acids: CASSLAQARPGELFF. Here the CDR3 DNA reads TGCGCCAGCAGCTTGGCCCAAGCGCGTCCCGGGGAGCTGTTTTTT.

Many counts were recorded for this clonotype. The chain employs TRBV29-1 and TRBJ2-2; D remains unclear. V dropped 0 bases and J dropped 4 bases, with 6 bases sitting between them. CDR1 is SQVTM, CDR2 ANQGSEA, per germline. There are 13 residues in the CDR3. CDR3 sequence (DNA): TGCAGCGTTGAAGACTACCCCACCGGGGAGCTGTTTTTT. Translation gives CSVEDYPTGELFF.

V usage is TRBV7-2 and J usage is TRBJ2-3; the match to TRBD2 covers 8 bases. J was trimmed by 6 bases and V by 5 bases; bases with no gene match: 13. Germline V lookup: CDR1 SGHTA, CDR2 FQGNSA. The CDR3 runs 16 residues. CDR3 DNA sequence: TGTGCCAGCAGCACATACAGCGGGGGTTCCTCCGATACGCAGTATTTT. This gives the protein CASSTYSGGSSDTQYF.

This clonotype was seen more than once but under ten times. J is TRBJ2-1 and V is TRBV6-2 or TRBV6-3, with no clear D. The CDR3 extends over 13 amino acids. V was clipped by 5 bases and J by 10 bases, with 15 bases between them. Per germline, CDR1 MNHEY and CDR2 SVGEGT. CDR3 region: CASSTTTRYEQFF. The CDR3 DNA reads TGTGCCAGCAGTACGACCACCAGGTACGAGCAGTTCTTC.

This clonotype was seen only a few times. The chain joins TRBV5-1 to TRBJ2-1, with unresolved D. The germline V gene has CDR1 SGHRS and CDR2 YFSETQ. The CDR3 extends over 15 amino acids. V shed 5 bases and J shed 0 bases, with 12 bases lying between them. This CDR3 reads CASRSSSRSYNEQFF. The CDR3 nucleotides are TGCGCCAGCAGGTCCTCTTCCCGCTCCTACAATGAGCAGTTCTTC.

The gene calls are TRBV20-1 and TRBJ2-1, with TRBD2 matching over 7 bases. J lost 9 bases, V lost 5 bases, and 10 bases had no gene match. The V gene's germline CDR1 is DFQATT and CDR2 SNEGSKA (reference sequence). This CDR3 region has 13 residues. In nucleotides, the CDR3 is TGCAGTGCTGCCCCACCCCGCGGGGGTGAGCAGTTCTTC. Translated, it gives CSAAPPRGGEQFF.

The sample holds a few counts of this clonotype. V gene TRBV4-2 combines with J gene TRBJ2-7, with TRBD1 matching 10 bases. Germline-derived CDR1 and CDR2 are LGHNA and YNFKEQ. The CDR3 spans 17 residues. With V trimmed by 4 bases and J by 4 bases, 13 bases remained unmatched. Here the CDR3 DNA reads TGTGCCAGCAGCCTTCCTACCGGGACAGGGGCGTATTACGAGCAGTACTTC. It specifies CASSLPTGTGAYYEQYF.

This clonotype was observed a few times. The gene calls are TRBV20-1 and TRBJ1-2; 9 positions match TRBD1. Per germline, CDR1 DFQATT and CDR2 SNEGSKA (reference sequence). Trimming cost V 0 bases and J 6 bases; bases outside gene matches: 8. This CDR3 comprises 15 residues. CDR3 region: CSAREWGQGGDGYTF. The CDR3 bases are TGCAGTGCTAGAGAATGGGGACAGGGAGGGGATGGCTACACCTTC.

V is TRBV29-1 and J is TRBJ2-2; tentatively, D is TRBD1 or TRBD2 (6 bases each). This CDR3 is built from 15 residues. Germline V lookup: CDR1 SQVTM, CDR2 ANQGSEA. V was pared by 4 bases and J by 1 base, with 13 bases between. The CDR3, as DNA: TGCAGCGTTGGCCGGGGGCGAGGGAACACCGGGGAGCTGTTTTTT. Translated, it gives CSVGRGRGNTGELFF.

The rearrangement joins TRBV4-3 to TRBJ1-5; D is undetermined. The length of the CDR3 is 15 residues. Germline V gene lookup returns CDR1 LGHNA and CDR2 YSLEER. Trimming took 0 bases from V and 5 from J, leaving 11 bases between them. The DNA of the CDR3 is TGCGCCAGCAGCCAAGATCATCGGAGCGATCAGCCCCAGCATTTT. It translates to CASSQDHRSDQPQHF.

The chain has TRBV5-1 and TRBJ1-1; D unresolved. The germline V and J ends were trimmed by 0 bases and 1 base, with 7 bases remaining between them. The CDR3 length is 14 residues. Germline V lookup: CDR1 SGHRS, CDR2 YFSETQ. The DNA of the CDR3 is TGCGCCAGCAGCTTGGTTCCCGAGAACACTGAAGCTTTCTTT. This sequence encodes CASSLVPENTEAFF. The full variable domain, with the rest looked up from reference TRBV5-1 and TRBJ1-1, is KAGVTQTPRYLIKTRGQQVTLSCSPISGHRSVSWYQQTPGQGLQFLFEYFSETQRNKGNFPGRFSGRQFSNSRSEMNVSTLELGDSALYLCASSLVPENTEAFFGQGTRLTVV.

The CDR3 DNA reads TGTGCCAGCAGCTTGAAGGCAGGGGGCACAGATACGCAGTATTTT. Protein sequence: CASSLKAGGTDTQYF. The J gene is TRBJ2-3, the V gene TRBV5-6; a possible D gene is TRBD1 (6 bases). In germline, CDR1 is SGHDT, CDR2 YYEEEE. This CDR3 is 15 amino acids long. Trimming removed 1 base from V and 1 base from J, with 10 bases in between.

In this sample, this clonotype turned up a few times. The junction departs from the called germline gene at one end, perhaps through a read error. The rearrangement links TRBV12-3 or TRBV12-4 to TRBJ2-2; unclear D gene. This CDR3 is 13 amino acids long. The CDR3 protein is CARSFSDTGELFF. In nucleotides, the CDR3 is TGTGCCAGGAGTTTCTCCGACACCGGGGAGCTGTTTTTT.

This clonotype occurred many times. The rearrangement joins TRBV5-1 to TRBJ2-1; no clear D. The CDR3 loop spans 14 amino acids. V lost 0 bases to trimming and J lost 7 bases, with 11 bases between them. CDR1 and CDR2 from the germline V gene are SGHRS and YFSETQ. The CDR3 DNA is TGCGCCAGCAGCTTGGCCGGGTTCGGTAATGAGCAGTTCTTC. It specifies CASSLAGFGNEQFF.

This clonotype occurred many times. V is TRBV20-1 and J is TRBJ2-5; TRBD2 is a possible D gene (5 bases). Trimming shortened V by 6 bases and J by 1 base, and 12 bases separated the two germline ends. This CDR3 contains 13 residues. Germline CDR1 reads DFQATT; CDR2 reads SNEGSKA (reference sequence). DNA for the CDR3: TGCAGTGCCCGGGGTACGCCCCAAGAGACCCAGTACTTC. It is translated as CSARGTPQETQYF.

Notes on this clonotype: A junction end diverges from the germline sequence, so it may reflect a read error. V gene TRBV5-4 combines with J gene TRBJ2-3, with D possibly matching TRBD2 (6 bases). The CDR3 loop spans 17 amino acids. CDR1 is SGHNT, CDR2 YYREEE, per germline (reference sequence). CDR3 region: CAISLGVYMGGKDTQYF. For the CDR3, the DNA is TGTGCCATCAGCTTGGGGGTTTATATGGGGGGTAAGGATACGCAGTATTTT.

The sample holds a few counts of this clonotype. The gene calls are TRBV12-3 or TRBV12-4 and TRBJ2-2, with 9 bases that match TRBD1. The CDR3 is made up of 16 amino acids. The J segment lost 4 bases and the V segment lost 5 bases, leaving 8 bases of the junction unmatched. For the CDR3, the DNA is TGTGCCAGCAGTCCATACAGGGGGCTAGGCACCGGGGAGCTGTTTTTT. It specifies CASSPYRGLGTGELFF.

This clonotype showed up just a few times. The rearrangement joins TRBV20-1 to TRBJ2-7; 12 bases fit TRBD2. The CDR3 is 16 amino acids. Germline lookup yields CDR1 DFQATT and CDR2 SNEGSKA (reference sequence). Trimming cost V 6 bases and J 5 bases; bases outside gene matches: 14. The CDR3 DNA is TGCAGTGCCCTAACCGGACTAGCGGGGAAAGATAACGAGCAGTACTTC. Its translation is CSALTGLAGKDNEQYF.

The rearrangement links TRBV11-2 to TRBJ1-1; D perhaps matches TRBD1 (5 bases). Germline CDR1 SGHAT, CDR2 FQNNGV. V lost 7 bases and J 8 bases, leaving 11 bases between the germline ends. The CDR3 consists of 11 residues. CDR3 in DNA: TGTGCCAGCACCATTGGGGGGGAAGCTTTCTTT. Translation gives CASTIGGEAFF.

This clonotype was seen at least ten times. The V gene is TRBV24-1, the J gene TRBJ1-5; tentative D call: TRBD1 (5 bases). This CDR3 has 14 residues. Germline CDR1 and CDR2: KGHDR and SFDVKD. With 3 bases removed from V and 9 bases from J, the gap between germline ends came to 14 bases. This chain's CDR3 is CATSDGSGVGPQHF. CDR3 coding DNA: TGTGCCACCAGTGATGGCTCGGGGGTAGGGCCCCAGCATTTT.

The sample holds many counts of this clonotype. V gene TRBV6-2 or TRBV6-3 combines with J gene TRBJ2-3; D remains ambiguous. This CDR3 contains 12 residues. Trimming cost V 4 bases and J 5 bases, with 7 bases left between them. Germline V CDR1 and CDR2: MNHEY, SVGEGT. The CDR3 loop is CASSSWGDTQYF. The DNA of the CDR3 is TGTGCCAGCAGTTCCTGGGGAGATACGCAGTATTTT.

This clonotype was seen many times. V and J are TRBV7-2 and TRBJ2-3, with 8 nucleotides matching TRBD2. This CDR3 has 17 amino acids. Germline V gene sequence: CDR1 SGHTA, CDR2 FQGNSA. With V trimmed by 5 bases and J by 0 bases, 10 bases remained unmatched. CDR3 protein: CASSAGGGITSTDTQYF. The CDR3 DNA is TGTGCCAGCAGCGCAGGCGGGGGGATTACTAGCACAGATACGCAGTATTTT.

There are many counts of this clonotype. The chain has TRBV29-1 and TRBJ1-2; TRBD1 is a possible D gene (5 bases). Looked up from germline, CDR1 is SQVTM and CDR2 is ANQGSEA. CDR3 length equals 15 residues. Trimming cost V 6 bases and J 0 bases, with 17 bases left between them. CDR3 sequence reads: CSVDPGGDPNYGYTF. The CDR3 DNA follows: TGCAGCGTGGACCCAGGTGGGGACCCTAACTATGGCTACACCTTC.

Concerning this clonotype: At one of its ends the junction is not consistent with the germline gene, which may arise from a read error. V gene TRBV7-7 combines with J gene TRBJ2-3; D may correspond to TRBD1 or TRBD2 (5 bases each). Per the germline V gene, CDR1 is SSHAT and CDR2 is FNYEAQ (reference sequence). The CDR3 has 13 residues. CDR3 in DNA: TGTGCTAGCAGCTTATGGGACGGGGATACGCAGTATTTT. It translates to CASSLWDGDTQYF.